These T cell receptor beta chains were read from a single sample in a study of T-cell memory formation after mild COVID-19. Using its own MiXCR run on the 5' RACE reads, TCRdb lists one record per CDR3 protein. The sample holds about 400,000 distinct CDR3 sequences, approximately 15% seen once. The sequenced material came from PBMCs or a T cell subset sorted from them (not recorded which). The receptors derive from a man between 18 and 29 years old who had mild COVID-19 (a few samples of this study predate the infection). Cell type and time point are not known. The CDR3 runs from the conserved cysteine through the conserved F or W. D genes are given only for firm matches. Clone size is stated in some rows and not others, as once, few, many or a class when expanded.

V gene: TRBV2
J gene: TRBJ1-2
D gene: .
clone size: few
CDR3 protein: CASRRSGYTF
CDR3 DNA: TGTGCCAGCAGAAGGTCTGGCTACACCTTC

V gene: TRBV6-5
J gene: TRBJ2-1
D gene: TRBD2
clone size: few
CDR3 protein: CASSYPSGDYNEQFF
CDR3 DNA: TGTGCCAGCAGTTACCCGAGCGGGGACTACAATGAGCAGTTCTTC

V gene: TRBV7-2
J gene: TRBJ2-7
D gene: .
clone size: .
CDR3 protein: CASSFDRPWSYEQYF
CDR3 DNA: TGTGCCAGCAGCTTCGACAGGCCATGGTCCTACGAGCAGTACTTC

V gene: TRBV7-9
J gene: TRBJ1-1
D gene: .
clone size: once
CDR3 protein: CASTSDWGNTEAFF
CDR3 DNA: TGTGCCAGCACCTCGGATTGGGGGAACACTGAAGCTTTCTTT

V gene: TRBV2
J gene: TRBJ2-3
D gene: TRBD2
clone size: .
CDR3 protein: CASGAGEFTDTQYF
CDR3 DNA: TGTGCCAGCGGTGCGGGGGAATTCACAGATACGCAGTATTTT

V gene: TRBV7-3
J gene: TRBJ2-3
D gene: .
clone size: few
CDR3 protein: CASGVGSIPDTQYF
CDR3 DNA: TGTGCCAGCGGGGTCGGAAGTATTCCAGATACGCAGTATTTT

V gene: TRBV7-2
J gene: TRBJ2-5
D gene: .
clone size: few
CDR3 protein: CASSYPEVETQYF
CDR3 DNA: TGTGCCAGCAGCTACCCGGAAGTGGAGACCCAGTACTTC

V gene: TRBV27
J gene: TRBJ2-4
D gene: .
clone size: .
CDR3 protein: CASPLSTGKEKNIQYF
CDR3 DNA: TGTGCCAGCCCCCTTAGCACAGGGAAGGAGAAAAACATTCAGTACTTC

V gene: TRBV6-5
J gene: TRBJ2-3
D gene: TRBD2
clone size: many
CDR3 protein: CASSGPGTKSGTDTQYF
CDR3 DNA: TGTGCCAGCAGTGGACCCGGGACTAAGTCGGGCACAGATACGCAGTATTTT

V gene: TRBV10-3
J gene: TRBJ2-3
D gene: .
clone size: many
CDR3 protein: CAISERGGVYTQYF
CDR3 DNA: TGTGCCATCAGTGAGAGGGGGGGAGTATATACGCAGTATTTT

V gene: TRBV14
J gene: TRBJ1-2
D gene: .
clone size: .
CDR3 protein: CASSAGFNYGYTF
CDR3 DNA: TGTGCCAGCAGCGCAGGGTTTAACTATGGCTACACCTTC

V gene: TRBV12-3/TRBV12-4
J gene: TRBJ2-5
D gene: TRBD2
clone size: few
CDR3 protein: CASRETSGGSKTQYF
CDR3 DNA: TGTGCCAGCAGGGAGACTAGCGGGGGGTCTAAGACCCAGTACTTC

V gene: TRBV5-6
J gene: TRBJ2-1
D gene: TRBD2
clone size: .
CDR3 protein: CASEAGGSRGEQFF
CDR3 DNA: TGTGCCAGCGAAGCGGGGGGCTCCAGGGGGGAGCAGTTCTTC

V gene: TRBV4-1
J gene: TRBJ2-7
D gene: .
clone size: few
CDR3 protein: CASSQAVQGWGEQYF
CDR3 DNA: TGCGCCAGCAGCCAAGCGGTCCAGGGGTGGGGAGAGCAGTACTTC

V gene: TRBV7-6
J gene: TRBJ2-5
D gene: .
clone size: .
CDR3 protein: CASSANWDLQETQYF
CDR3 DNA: TGTGCCAGCAGCGCGAACTGGGATTTACAAGAGACCCAGTACTTC

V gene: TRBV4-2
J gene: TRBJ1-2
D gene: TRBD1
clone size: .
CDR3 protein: CASSHLQGAVNYGYTF
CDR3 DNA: TGTGCCAGCAGCCACCTACAGGGGGCGGTTAACTATGGCTACACCTTC

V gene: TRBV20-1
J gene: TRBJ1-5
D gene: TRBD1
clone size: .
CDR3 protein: CSAIATGSDSNQPQHF
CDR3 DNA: TGCAGTGCTATAGCGACAGGGTCGGATAGCAATCAGCCCCAGCATTTT

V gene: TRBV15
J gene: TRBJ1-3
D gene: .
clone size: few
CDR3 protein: CATSRDRASSNTIYF
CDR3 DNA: TGTGCCACCAGCAGAGACAGGGCGTCTTCTAACACCATATATTTT

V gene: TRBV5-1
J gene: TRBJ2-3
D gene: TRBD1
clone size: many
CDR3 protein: CASSPGTGVITDTQYF
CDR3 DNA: TGCGCCAGCAGCCCCGGGACAGGAGTTATCACAGATACGCAGTATTTT

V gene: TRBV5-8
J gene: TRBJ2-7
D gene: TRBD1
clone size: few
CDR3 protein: CASKQGNLYEQYF
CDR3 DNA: TGTGCCAGCAAACAGGGGAATCTCTACGAGCAGTACTTC

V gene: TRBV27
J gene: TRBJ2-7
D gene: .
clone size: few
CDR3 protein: CASRFTGTTSSYEQYF
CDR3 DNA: TGTGCCAGCAGGTTCACTGGGACAACCAGCTCCTACGAGCAGTACTTC

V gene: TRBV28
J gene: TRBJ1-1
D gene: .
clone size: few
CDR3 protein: CASSFGGQYEAFF
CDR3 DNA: TGTGCCAGCAGTTTCGGGGGGCAATACGAAGCTTTCTTT

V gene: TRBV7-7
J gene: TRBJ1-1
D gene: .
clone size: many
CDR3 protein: CASSLWAGRDGRNTEAFF
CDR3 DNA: TGTGCTAGCAGCTTATGGGCTGGGAGGGACGGAAGGAACACTGAAGCTTTCTTT

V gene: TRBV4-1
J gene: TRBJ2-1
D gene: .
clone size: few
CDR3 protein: CASRHLGGGYNEQFF
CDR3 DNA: TGCGCCAGCAGGCACCTAGGAGGGGGCTACAATGAGCAGTTCTTC

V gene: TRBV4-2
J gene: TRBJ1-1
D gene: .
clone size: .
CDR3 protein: CASSPYGGRGRDTEAFF
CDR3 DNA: TGTGCCAGCAGCCCGTACGGGGGACGGGGGCGAGACACTGAAGCTTTCTTT

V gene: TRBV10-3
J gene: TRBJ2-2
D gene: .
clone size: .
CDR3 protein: CAAQTGTGELFF
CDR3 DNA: TGTGCCGCCCAGACAGGCACCGGGGAGCTGTTTTTT

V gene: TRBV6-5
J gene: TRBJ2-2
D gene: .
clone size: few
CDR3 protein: CASSRSGTPNTGELFF
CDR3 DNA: TGTGCCAGCAGCAGGTCCGGGACACCGAACACCGGGGAGCTGTTTTTT

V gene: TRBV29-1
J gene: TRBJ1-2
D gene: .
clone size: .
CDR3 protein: CSTPGPRGGYTF
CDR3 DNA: TGCAGCACGCCGGGCCCCCGGGGGGGCTACACCTTC

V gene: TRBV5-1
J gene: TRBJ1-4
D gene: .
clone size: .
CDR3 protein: CASSLGRSPEKLFF
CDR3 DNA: TGCGCCAGCAGCTTGGGGCGCAGTCCGGAAAAACTGTTTTTT

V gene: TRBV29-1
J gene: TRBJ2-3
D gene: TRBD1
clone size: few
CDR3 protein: CSVGQGATDTQYF
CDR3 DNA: TGCAGCGTCGGACAGGGGGCTACAGATACGCAGTATTTT

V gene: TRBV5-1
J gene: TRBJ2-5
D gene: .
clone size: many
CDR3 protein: CASSVAGRGPETQYF
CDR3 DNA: TGCGCCAGCAGCGTGGCGGGTCGGGGCCCCGAGACCCAGTACTTC

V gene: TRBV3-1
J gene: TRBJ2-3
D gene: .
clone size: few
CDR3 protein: CASSLGFGGTQYF
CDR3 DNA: TGTGCCAGCAGCCTAGGATTTGGAGGTACGCAGTATTTT

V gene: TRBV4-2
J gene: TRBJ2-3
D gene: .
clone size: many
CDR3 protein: CASSQGEGGVADTQYF
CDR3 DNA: TGTGCCAGCAGCCAAGGGGAGGGGGGAGTAGCAGATACGCAGTATTTT

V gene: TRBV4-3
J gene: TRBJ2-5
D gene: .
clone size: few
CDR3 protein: CASSPTLGETQYF
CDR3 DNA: TGCGCCAGCAGCCCAACTCTGGGAGAGACCCAGTACTTC

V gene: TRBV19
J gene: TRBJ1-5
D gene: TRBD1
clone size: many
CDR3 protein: CASSTGGVPVNQPQHF
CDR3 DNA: TGTGCCAGTAGTACAGGGGGGGTCCCTGTCAATCAGCCCCAGCATTTT

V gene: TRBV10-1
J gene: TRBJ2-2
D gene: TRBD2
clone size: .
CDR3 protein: CATRLAGDTGELFF
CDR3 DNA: TGCGCCACCCGACTAGCGGGTGACACCGGGGAGCTGTTTTTT

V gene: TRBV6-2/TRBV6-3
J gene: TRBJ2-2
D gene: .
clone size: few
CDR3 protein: CASSYRQGYTGELFF
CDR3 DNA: TGTGCCAGCAGTTACAGGCAGGGTTACACCGGGGAGCTGTTTTTT

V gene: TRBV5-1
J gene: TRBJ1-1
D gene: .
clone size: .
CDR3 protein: CASSSHSGGTEAFF
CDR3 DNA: TGCGCCAGCAGCAGTCACTCGGGTGGCACTGAAGCTTTCTTT

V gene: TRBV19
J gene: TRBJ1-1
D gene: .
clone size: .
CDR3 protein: CASRYLVRGRRGAFF
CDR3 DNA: TGTGCCAGTAGGTATCTCGTCCGGGGCCGTAGAGGGGCTTTCTTT

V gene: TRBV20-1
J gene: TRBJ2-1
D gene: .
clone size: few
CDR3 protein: CSAVRGFNEQFF
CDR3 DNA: TGCAGTGCTGTCCGGGGTTTTAATGAGCAGTTCTTC

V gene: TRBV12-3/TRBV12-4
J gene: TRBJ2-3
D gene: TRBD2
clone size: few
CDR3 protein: CASSFVWTSGGVSTDTQYF
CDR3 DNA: TGTGCCAGCAGTTTTGTTTGGACTAGCGGGGGTGTTAGCACAGATACGCAGTATTTT

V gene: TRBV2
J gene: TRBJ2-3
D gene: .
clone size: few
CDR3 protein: CAGVVRDTQYF
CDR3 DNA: TGTGCCGGAGTCGTCCGGGATACGCAGTATTTT

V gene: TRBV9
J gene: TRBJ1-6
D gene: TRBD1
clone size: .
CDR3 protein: CDTRPGTDYSPLHF
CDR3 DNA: TGTGACACCCGCCCCGGGACAGATTACTCACCCCTCCACTTT

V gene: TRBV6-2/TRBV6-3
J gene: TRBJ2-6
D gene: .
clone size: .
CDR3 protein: CASRNGQPYSGANVLTF
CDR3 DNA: TGTGCCAGCAGGAATGGACAGCCGTACTCTGGGGCCAACGTCCTGACTTTC

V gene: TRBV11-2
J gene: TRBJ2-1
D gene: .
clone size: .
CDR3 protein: CASSSGPLNEQFF
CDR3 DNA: TGTGCCAGCAGCTCCGGACCTCTTAATGAGCAGTTCTTC

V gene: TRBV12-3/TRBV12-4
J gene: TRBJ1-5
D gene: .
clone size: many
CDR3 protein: CASSLASGNNQPQHF
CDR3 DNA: TGTGCCAGCAGTTTGGCCTCGGGGAACAATCAGCCCCAGCATTTT

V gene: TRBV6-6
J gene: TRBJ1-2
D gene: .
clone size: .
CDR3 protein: CASKEGQDYYGYTF
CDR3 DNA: TGTGCCAGCAAAGAGGGCCAGGACTACTATGGCTACACCTTC

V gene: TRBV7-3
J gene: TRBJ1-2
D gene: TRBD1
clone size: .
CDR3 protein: CASGDRGPYTF
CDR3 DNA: TGTGCCAGCGGAGACAGGGGCCCATACACCTTC

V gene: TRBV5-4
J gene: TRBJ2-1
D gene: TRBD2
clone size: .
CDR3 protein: CASRPGLAGGHEQFF
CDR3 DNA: TGTGCCAGCAGACCCGGACTAGCGGGGGGGCATGAGCAGTTCTTC

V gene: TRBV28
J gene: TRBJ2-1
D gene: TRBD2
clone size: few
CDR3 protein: CASPPRRGSSYNEQFF
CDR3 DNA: TGTGCCAGTCCTCCCCGCCGCGGGAGCTCCTACAATGAGCAGTTCTTC

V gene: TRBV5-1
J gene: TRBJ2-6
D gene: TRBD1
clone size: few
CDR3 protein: CASSAQGDGANVLTF
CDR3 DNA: TGCGCCAGCAGCGCACAGGGGGATGGGGCCAACGTCCTGACTTTC

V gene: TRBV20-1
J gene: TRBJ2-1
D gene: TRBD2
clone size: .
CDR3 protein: CSARVRTSAAYNEQFF
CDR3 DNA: TGCAGTGCTAGAGTCAGGACTAGCGCGGCCTACAATGAGCAGTTCTTC

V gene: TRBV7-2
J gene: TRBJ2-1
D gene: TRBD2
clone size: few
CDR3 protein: CASSLLAGGSYEQFF
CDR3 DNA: TGTGCCAGCAGCTTACTAGCGGGGGGTTCCTATGAGCAGTTCTTC

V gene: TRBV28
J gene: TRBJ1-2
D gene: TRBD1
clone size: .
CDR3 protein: CASSRPGGRGYTF
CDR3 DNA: TGTGCCAGCAGCCGTCCAGGGGGCCGAGGCTACACCTTC

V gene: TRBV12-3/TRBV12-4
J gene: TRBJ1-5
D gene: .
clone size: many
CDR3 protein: CASSLGDGNQPQHF
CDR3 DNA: TGTGCCAGCAGTTTAGGGGACGGCAATCAGCCCCAGCATTTT

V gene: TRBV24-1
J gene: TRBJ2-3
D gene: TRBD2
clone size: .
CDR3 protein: CATSDSRASGGTDTQYF
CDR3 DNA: TGTGCCACCAGTGATTCCCGTGCTAGCGGGGGCACAGATACGCAGTATTTT

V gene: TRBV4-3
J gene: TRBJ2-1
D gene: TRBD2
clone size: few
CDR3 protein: CASSQDGSGGEEQFF
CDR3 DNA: TGCGCCAGCAGCCAAGATGGGAGCGGGGGTGAGGAGCAGTTCTTC

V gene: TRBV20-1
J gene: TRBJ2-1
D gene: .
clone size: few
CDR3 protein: CSPGQGNEQFF
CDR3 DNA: TGCAGTCCGGGGCAGGGTAATGAGCAGTTCTTC

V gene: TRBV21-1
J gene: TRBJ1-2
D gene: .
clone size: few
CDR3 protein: CASSKGGGDSLYGYTF
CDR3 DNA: TGTGCCAGCAGCAAAGGGGGAGGGGACAGTCTCTATGGCTACACCTTC

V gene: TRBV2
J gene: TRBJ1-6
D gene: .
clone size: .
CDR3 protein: CASGRYSYNSPLHF
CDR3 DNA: TGTGCCAGCGGGCGATACTCCTATAATTCACCCCTCCACTTT